What follows are 7 T cell receptor beta chains derived from one specimen sequenced in a study of beta chain features in type 1 diabetes. General observations from the study: Among all four CD4+ subsets, Type 1 diabetes patients had TCRB CDR3s that were moderately but significantly shorter.

The antigens for these receptors are not known. Isolated RNA was reverse transcribed in full, so expressed TCRB transcripts were sequenced. TCRdb's copy holds only in-frame clones and misses some; the assay was immunoSEQ multiplex PCR. The data contain roughly 260,000 clones, roughly 20% of them singletons. Input material: naive CD4+ T cells from blood. The source of these receptors is a woman aged 40 to 55 with type 1 diabetes.

The chain employs TRBV6-5 and TRBJ2-4; D is unclear. The CDR3 spans 15 residues. Germline V gene data show CDR1 as MNHEY and CDR2 as SVGAGI. Between the trimmed V and J ends, which lost 4 bases and 0 bases, there was a span of 10 bases. The CDR3 reads CASSSLQVAKNIQYF. CDR3 DNA: TGTGCCAGCAGTTCACTCCAGGTAGCCAAAAACATTCAGTACTTC.

V and J are TRBV7-3 and TRBJ2-7; 7 bases are a match to TRBD1. Trimming at V came to 7 bases and at J to 7 bases, leaving 10 bases not matched to a gene. The CDR3 is 13 residues long. Germline V gene data show CDR1 as SGHTA and CDR2 as FQGTGA. CDR3 protein: CASITTGAVEQYF. Here the CDR3 DNA reads TGTGCCAGCATTACTACAGGGGCGGTGGAGCAGTACTTC.

There are a few counts of this clone. This sequence joins TRBV7-3 and TRBJ2-1; 9 nucleotides match TRBD2. Germline V CDR1 and CDR2: SGHTA, FQGTGA. V was pared by 5 bases and J by 9 bases, with 11 bases of the junction left unmatched. This CDR3 region has 15 residues. CDR3: CASSELAGAEGEQFF. The DNA of the CDR3 is TGTGCCAGCAGCGAATTAGCGGGAGCAGAGGGTGAGCAGTTCTTC.

CDR3 in DNA: TGTGCCAGCAGCTTAAACCCGATCCTAAACACCGGGGAGCTGTTTTTT. Its protein is CASSLNPILNTGELFF. The chain is built from TRBV13 and TRBJ2-2; D not certain. V lost 2 bases, J lost 2 bases, and 12 bases lay in between. Germline values: CDR1 PRHDT, CDR2 FYEKMQ (reference sequence). CDR3 length: 16 residues.

This clone was observed a handful of times. In nucleotides, the CDR3 is TGTGCCAGCAGCTTTACCACAACCGGGGAGCTGTTTTTT. Translated, it gives CASSFTTTGELFF. The chain combines TRBV7-9 with TRBJ2-2; D gene uncertain. From germline, CDR1 is SEHNR and CDR2 FQNEAQ (reference sequence). Trimming shortened V by 3 bases and J by 5 bases, and 7 bases separated the two germline ends. CDR3 length: 13 amino acids.

The chain combines TRBV27 with TRBJ2-7; a weak D match, TRBD1 (6 bases). V lost 0 bases to trimming and J lost 0 bases, with 12 bases between them. The CDR3 is made up of 16 amino acids. From germline, CDR1 is MNHEY and CDR2 SMNVEV (reference sequence). CDR3 DNA sequence: TGTGCCAGCAGTTTATCGACCAGGGGTAGCTCCTACGAGCAGTACTTC. Its translation: CASSLSTRGSSYEQYF.

Only a few counts were recorded for this clone. The gene calls are TRBV11-2 and TRBJ2-3, with 14 bases fitting TRBD2. With 4 bases clipped from V and 6 bases from J, the junction kept 3 bases outside the gene matches. The CDR3 has 15 residues. The V gene's germline CDR1 is SGHAT and CDR2 FQNNGV. The CDR3, as DNA: TGTGCCAGCAGCTGGGGACTAGCGGGAGCGGATACGCAGTATTTT. Translated: CASSWGLAGADTQYF.